This T cell receptor (beta chain) was found in a study of T cell repertoires in cytomegalovirus infection. Background on the study: It can be stated that public TCR beta signatures indicated CMV infection as well as a matching HLA type. Study-level findings and limits: The response measured ex vivo was dominated by TCR beta clonotypes (HLA-C-restricted and CMV-specific). Carriers of CMV and the relevant HLA type were discriminated by public TCR beta frequency.

The CDR3 loop spans 15 amino acids. The V gene's germline CDR1 is SGHTA and CDR2 FQGNSA. V was clipped by 6 bases and J by 7 bases, with 16 bases between them. TCRdb reanalysed the reads using MiXCR and keeps one entry per CDR3 protein. The sample shows approximately 70,000 distinct CDR3 sequences, about 23% of them seen only once. Points on this clonotype: What it recognizes is unknown.

The clonotype originates from a human donor in good health (CMV status not recorded). Some clones in this sample may be carry-over from other donors' samples. Sequencing input: PBMCs, sequenced either directly or after in vitro stimulation (not recorded which). The chain combines TRBV7-2 with TRBJ1-6; D perhaps matches TRBD1 (6 bases). DNA for the CDR3: TGTGCCAGCAGTTCCCAAGGGGGGCGAAATTCACCCCTCCACTTT. Translation: CASSSQGGRNSPLHF.